The 11 T cell receptor beta chains presented below share a single source sample, sequenced in a study of cytomegalovirus exposure and HLA in healthy donors. Both 60 Vbeta primers and 13 Jbeta primers went into the PCR. Clones were sequenced by immunoSEQ multiplex PCR, and TCRdb holds only the in-frame ones, with some missing. The sample holds 90,000 to 120,000 clones; 75% are singletons and the top ten take 12% to 15%. The sample was PBMCs. The receptor source for this set is a male donor in good health and CMV-seropositive.

This clone was detected once. The chain joins TRBV14 to TRBJ2-1, with 7 bases matching TRBD2. V gave up 0 bases and J gave up 9 bases; unmatched junction bases: 8. CDR1 is SGHDN and CDR2 is FVKESK in the germline V gene. The CDR3 length is 15 residues. The CDR3 region has the DNA TGTGCCAGCAGCCAAGATTGGGGACTAATGGGTGAGCAGTTCTTC. This codes for CASSQDWGLMGEQFF.

V gene TRBV14 combines with J gene TRBJ2-1; 8 bases fit TRBD1. The CDR3 is 15 residues long. Looked up from germline, CDR1 is SGHDN and CDR2 is FVKESK. Losses at the gene ends were 4 bases for V and 5 bases for J; bases not matched to a gene: 7. CDR3 sequence reads: CASSRGQGLNNEQFF. CDR3 bases: TGTGCCAGCAGCCGCGGACAGGGTCTAAACAATGAGCAGTTCTTC.

The chain carries TRBV9 and TRBJ2-1, with TRBD2 as a possible D gene (5 bases). This CDR3 region has 16 residues. V was cut by 0 bases and J by 0 bases, with 10 bases left in between. Germline CDR1 is SGDLS and CDR2 is YYNGEE. The CDR3 loop reads CASSVVSGSSYNEQFF. CDR3 DNA sequence: TGTGCCAGCAGCGTAGTAAGCGGAAGCTCCTACAATGAGCAGTTCTTC. Using reference TRBV9 and TRBJ2-1 for the parts outside the CDR3, the full variable domain is DSGVTQTPKHLITATGQRVTLRCSPRSGDLSVYWYQQSLDQGLQFLIQYYNGEERAKGNILERFSAQQFPDLHSELNLSSLELGDSALYFCASSVVSGSSYNEQFFGPGTRLTVL.

The V gene is TRBV30, the J gene TRBJ1-2; 8 bases line up with TRBD1. Germline-derived CDR1 and CDR2 are GTSNPN and SVGIG (reference sequence). V trimming: 8 bases; J trimming: 2 bases; junction bases outside the gene matches: 10. The CDR3 loop spans 14 amino acids. The chain's CDR3 is CAGSGQAFNYGYTF. In DNA form, the CDR3 reads TGTGCCGGGTCGGGACAGGCGTTCAACTATGGCTACACCTTC. The full variable domain, its missing parts supplied by reference TRBV30 and TRBJ1-2, is SQTIHQWPATLVQPVGSPLSLECTVEGTSNPNLYWYRQAAGRGLQLLFYSVGIGQISSEVPQNLSASRPQDRQFILSSKKLLLSDSGFYLCAGSGQAFNYGYTFGSGTRLTVV.

The rearrangement joins TRBV19 to TRBJ1-5; TRBD1 is a possible D gene (5 bases). The CDR3 is 17 amino acids. The ends were cut back, 4 bases at V and 3 bases at J, with 19 bases in the middle. Germline V gene sequence: CDR1 LNHDA, CDR2 SQIVND (reference sequence). CDR3 protein: CASSKAGSRTSNQPQHF. In nucleotides, the CDR3 is TGTGCCAGTAGTAAGGCAGGGTCACGTACCTCCAATCAGCCCCAGCATTTT.

The rearrangement uses TRBV7-2 and TRBJ2-7; D is unresolved. Germline V gives CDR1 SGHTA, CDR2 FQGNSA. This CDR3 has 15 amino acids. Trimming took 1 base from V and 4 from J, leaving 14 bases between them. The CDR3 DNA reads TGTGCCAGCAGCTTAGGCCTCGGTCCCGGGTACGAGCAGTACTTC. It yields the protein CASSLGLGPGYEQYF.

The chain couples TRBV6-1 to TRBJ2-1; TRBD1 matches at 7 bases. V trimming: 5 bases; J trimming: 0 bases; junction bases outside the gene matches: 4. This CDR3 has 15 amino acids. CDR1 MNHNS and CDR2 SASEGT come from the germline V gene. CDR3: CASSTDRVSYNEQFF. CDR3 nucleotide sequence: TGTGCCAGCAGTACCGACAGGGTCTCCTACAATGAGCAGTTCTTC.

The genes are TRBV7-9 and TRBJ1-6; D remains unclear. Trimming removed 3 bases from V and 8 bases from J, with 11 bases in between. CDR1 SEHNR and CDR2 FQNEAQ come from the germline V gene (reference sequence). The length of the CDR3 is 14 residues. Here the CDR3 reads CASSLSRYHSPLHF. CDR3 coding DNA: TGTGCCAGCAGCTTGTCCAGATATCATTCACCCCTCCACTTT.

The chain is built from TRBV7-2 and TRBJ1-2, with 10 bases that match TRBD1. V lost 1 base and J lost 5; bases outside the gene matches: 4. The CDR3 is 15 residues long. CDR1 and CDR2 (germline): SGHTA, FQGNSA. CDR3 loop: CASSLVGTGDYGYTF. In nucleotides, the CDR3 is TGTGCCAGCAGCTTAGTCGGGACAGGGGATTATGGCTACACCTTC.

The rearrangement joins TRBV7-9 to TRBJ1-6; TRBD1 agrees at 8 bases. Per the germline V gene, CDR1 is SEHNR and CDR2 is FQNEAQ (reference sequence). The CDR3 is made up of 15 amino acids. The trim removed 7 bases at V and 7 bases at J, leaving 9 bases unmatched. In DNA, the CDR3 is TGTGCCAGCACCCTCCAGGGGGCTGAAAATTCACCCCTCCACTTT. Translation: CASTLQGAENSPLHF.

The chain links TRBV13 to TRBJ2-1; no definite D call. Germline V gene data show CDR1 as PRHDT and CDR2 as FYEKMQ (reference sequence). Trimming took off 6 bases at V and 6 bases at J, with 9 bases between the two ends. The CDR3 spans 12 residues. CDR3 protein: CASSWASNEQFF. DNA of the CDR3: TGTGCCAGCAGTTGGGCCTCCAATGAGCAGTTCTTC.